The 13 T cell receptor beta chains below come from one sample, sequenced in a study of control samples from healthy donors and cancer patients. Using immunoSEQ multiplex PCR, the repertoire was profiled, and TCRdb retains in-frame clones only, with some absent. The table records fewer than 150,000 clones, roughly 90% of them present only once. Sample: blood. These TCRs come from a woman aged 18-29 years in good health.

This CDR3 is CASSQGGQGAYEQYF. In DNA, the CDR3 is TGTGCCAGCAGCCAAGGAGGACAGGGTGCATACGAGCAGTACTTC. The chain carries TRBV14 and TRBJ2-7; the match to TRBD1 covers 8 bases. CDR1 is SGHDN, CDR2 FVKESK, per germline. The junction had 6 bases not matched to a gene; V was cut back by 1 base and J by 4 bases. CDR3 length: 15 amino acids.

The chain couples TRBV5-5 to TRBJ2-7, with 7 bases lining up with TRBD2. The V gene's germline CDR1 is SGHKS and CDR2 YYEKEE (reference sequence). The CDR3 is 18 residues long. V trimming: 0 bases; J trimming: 0 bases; junction bases outside the gene matches: 12. The CDR3 reads CASSLVGPASGSSYEQYF. Here the CDR3 DNA reads TGTGCCAGCAGCTTGGTGGGTCCCGCTAGCGGTAGCTCCTACGAGCAGTACTTC.

This chain joins TRBV24-1 and TRBJ1-5; TRBD1 is a possible D gene (5 bases). V was trimmed by 4 bases and J by 7 bases, leaving 16 bases between them. The germline CDR1 and CDR2 sequences are KGHDR and SFDVKD. This CDR3 spans 15 amino acids. The CDR3 here is CATSDSQGGGQPQHF. In nucleotides, the CDR3 is TGTGCCACCAGTGACTCTCAGGGAGGTGGCCAGCCCCAGCATTTT.

This clone was counted only a few times. Other DNA sequences from this sample encode an identical CDR3 as well. This chain joins TRBV27 and TRBJ1-5, with D possibly TRBD1 on 6 matching bases. V dropped 2 bases and J dropped 4 bases, with 9 bases sitting between them. CDR1 and CDR2 (germline): MNHEY, SMNVEV (reference sequence). There are 14 residues in the CDR3. DNA for the CDR3: TGTGCCAGCAGTTTAGGGCAGGGGAATCAGCCCCAGCATTTT. This codes for CASSLGQGNQPQHF.

The chain uses TRBV7-2 and TRBJ1-1, with unresolved D. V dropped 5 bases and J dropped 7 bases, with 11 bases sitting between them. This CDR3 contains 12 residues. The germline V gene encodes CDR1 SGHTA and CDR2 FQGNSA. The CDR3 loop is CASSHRPLEAFF. Here the CDR3 DNA reads TGTGCCAGCAGCCATAGACCGCTTGAAGCTTTCTTT.

The rearrangement uses TRBV4-1 and TRBJ1-1; 9 bases align to TRBD1. V trimming: 3 bases; J trimming: 4 bases; junction bases outside the gene matches: 3. CDR3 length: 14 residues. Per the germline V gene, CDR1 is MGHRA and CDR2 is YSYEKL. Written as DNA, the CDR3 is TGCGCCAGCAGCCACGGGACAGGGACCACTGAAGCTTTCTTT. This sequence encodes CASSHGTGTTEAFF.

The V and J genes are TRBV5-1 and TRBJ1-1, with TRBD1 identical over 7 bases. Germline loops: CDR1 SGHRS, CDR2 YFSETQ. Losses at the gene ends were 1 base for V and 6 bases for J; bases not matched to a gene: 3. This CDR3 is built from 13 residues. The CDR3 DNA reads as TGCGCCAGCAGCTTGACAGGGGTAGCTGAAGCTTTCTTT. Translated, it gives CASSLTGVAEAFF.

This clone has a single count. V and J are TRBV19 and TRBJ2-2, with 8 bases identical to TRBD1. Germline V gene data show CDR1 as LNHDA and CDR2 as SQIVND (reference sequence). The CDR3 loop spans 16 amino acids. V was pared by 7 bases and J by 7 bases, with 14 bases of the junction left unmatched. In DNA, the CDR3 is TGTGCCAGTACCCTCAGACAGGGGAGGATAGGCGGGGAGCTGTTTTTT. It specifies CASTLRQGRIGGELFF.

V gene TRBV30 combines with J gene TRBJ1-2; 7 bases fit TRBD1. CDR1 is GTSNPN and CDR2 is SVGIG in the germline V gene (reference sequence). Trimming removed 2 bases from V and 2 bases from J; junction bases left unmatched: 5. CDR3 length: 14 residues. The CDR3 DNA is TGTGCCTGGAGTCCACCGGGACAGAACTATGGCTACACCTTC. As protein: CAWSPPGQNYGYTF.

V gene TRBV16 combines with J gene TRBJ2-2; 7 positions match TRBD1. CDR1 and CDR2 from the germline V gene are KGHSY and FQNENV. There are 16 residues in the CDR3. The J segment lost 2 bases and the V segment lost 4 bases, leaving 7 bases of the junction unmatched. CDR3 DNA sequence: TGTGCCAGCAGCCCAAGGACAGGACGTAACACCGGGGAGCTGTTTTTT. This sequence encodes CASSPRTGRNTGELFF.

The V call is TRBV27, the J call TRBJ1-6, with TRBD1 identical over 8 bases. With 4 bases clipped from V and 5 bases from J, the junction kept 4 bases outside the gene matches. The CDR3 covers 15 residues. Germline V gene lookup returns CDR1 MNHEY and CDR2 SMNVEV (reference sequence). CDR3 region: CASSSQGANNSPLHF. CDR3 DNA: TGTGCCAGCAGTTCCCAGGGGGCCAATAATTCACCCCTCCACTTT.

The V gene is TRBV7-9, the J gene TRBJ2-7, with TRBD1 matching over 9 bases. Germline CDR1 and CDR2: SEHNR and FQNEAQ (reference sequence). This CDR3 comprises 15 residues. The V segment lost 5 bases and the J segment 3 bases; nucleotides outside the gene matches: 8. The CDR3 nucleotides are TGTGCCAGCAGCCCGCGGACAGGGGAAAACTACGAGCAGTACTTC. Protein sequence: CASSPRTGENYEQYF.

V and J are TRBV20-1 and TRBJ1-2; D not certain. V shed 3 bases and J shed 8 bases, with 16 bases lying between them. Germline V gene sequence: CDR1 DFQATT, CDR2 SNEGSKA (reference sequence). CDR3 length: 13 amino acids. CDR3 amino acids: CSASLTGYGGYTF. The DNA of the CDR3 is TGCAGTGCTAGTCTAACGGGGTATGGGGGCTACACCTTC.